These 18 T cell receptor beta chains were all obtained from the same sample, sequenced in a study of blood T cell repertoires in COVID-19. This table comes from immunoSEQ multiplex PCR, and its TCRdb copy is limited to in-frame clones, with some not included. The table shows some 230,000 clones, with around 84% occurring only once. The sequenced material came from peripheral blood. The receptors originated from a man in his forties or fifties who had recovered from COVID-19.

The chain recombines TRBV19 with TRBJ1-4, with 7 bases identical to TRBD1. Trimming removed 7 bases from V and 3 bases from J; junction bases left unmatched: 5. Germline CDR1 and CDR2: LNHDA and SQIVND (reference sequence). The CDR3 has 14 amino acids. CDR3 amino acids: CASTYRGPNEKLFF. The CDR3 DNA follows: TGTGCCAGTACCTACAGGGGCCCTAATGAAAAACTGTTTTTT.

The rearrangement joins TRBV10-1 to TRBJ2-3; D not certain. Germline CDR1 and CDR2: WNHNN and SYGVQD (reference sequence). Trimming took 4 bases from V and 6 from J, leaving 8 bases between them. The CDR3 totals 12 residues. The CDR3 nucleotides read TGCGCCAGCAGTGCAGATTGGGATACGCAGTATTTT. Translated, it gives CASSADWDTQYF.

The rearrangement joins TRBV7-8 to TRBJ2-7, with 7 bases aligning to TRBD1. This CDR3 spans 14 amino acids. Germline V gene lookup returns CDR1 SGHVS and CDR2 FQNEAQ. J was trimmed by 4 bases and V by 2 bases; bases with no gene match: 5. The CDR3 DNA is TGTGCCAGCAGCTTAATGGACAGGATGTACGAGCAGTACTTC. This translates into CASSLMDRMYEQYF.

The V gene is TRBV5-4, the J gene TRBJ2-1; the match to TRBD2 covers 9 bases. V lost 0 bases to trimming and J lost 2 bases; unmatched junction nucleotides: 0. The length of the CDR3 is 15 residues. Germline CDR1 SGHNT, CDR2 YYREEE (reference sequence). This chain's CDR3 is CASSLGLAAYNEQFF. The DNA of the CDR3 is TGTGCCAGCAGCTTGGGACTAGCGGCCTACAATGAGCAGTTCTTC.

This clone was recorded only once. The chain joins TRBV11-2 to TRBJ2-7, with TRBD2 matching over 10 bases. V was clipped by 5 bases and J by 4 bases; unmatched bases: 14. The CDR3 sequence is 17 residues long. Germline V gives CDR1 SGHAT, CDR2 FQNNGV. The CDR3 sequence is CASSPLLVAGGGYEQYF. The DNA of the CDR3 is TGTGCCAGCAGCCCCCTGCTTGTAGCGGGAGGAGGGTACGAGCAGTACTTC.

The CDR3 DNA is TGTGCCAGCAGCTTATCAAAGGGGCTGACAGATACGCAGTATTTT. Translating gives CASSLSKGLTDTQYF. The J gene is TRBJ2-3, the V gene TRBV7-9; possibly TRBD1 for D (5 bases). The CDR3 extends over 15 amino acids. V was clipped by 2 bases and J by 3 bases, with 12 bases between them. Per the germline V gene, CDR1 is SEHNR and CDR2 is FQNEAQ (reference sequence).

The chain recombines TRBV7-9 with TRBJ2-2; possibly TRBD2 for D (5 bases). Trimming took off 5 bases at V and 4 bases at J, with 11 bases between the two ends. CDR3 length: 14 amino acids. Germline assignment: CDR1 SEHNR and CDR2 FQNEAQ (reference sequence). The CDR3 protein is CASSQLELTGELFF. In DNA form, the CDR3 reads TGTGCCAGCAGCCAACTAGAACTCACCGGGGAGCTGTTTTTT. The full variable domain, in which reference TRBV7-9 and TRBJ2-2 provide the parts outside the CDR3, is DTGVSQNPRHKITKRGQNVTFRCDPISEHNRLYWYRQTLGQGPEFLTYFQNEAQLEKSRLLSDRFSAERPKGSFSTLEIQRTEQGDSAMYLCASSQLELTGELFFGEGSRLTVL.

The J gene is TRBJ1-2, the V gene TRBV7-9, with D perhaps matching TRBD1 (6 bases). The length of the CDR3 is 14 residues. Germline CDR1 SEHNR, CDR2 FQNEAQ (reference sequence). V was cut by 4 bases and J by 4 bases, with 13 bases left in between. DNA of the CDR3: TGTGCCAGCAGCTCCCACAGGGTGAGCTATGGCTACACCTTC. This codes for CASSSHRVSYGYTF.

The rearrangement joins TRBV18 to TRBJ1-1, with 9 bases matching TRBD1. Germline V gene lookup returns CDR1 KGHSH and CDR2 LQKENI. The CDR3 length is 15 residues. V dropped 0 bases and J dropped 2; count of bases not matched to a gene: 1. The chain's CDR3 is CASSPPGQGNTEAFF. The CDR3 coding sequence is TGTGCCAGCTCACCACCGGGACAGGGTAACACTGAAGCTTTCTTT.

The CDR3 DNA follows: TGTGCCAGCAGCTTAGACCCTCCATCGGGTTCCTCCTACAATGAGCAGTTCTTC. Encoded protein: CASSLDPPSGSSYNEQFF. The chain recombines TRBV11-3 with TRBJ2-1, with D unclear. The V gene lost 0 bases and the J gene lost 0 bases, with 15 bases spanning the gap. This CDR3 is 18 amino acids long. Germline values: CDR1 SGHNT, CDR2 YENEEA.

In DNA form, the CDR3 reads TGTGCCAGTAGTATAGCCGGGAGGGGAGGTGGCAATCAGCCCCAGCATTTT. Residues: CASSIAGRGGGNQPQHF. The gene calls are TRBV19 and TRBJ1-5; TRBD1 is a possible D gene (5 bases). The CDR3 length is 17 residues. With 1 base removed from V and 2 bases from J, the gap between germline ends came to 15 bases. CDR1 LNHDA and CDR2 SQIVND come from the germline V gene (reference sequence).

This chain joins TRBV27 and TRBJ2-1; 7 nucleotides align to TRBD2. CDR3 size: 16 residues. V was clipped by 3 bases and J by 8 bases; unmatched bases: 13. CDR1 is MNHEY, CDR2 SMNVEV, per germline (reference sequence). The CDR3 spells CASSLAPGTTWHEQFF. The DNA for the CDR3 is TGTGCCAGCAGTTTGGCCCCCGGGACTACTTGGCATGAGCAGTTCTTC.

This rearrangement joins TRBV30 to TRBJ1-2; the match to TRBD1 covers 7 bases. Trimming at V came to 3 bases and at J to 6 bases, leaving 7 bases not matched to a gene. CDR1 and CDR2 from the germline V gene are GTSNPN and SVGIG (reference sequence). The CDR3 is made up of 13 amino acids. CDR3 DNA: TGTGCCTGGAGACTAGACAGGGCCAATGGCTACACCTTC. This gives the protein CAWRLDRANGYTF. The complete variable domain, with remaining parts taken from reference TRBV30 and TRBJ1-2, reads SQTIHQWPATLVQPVGSPLSLECTVEGTSNPNLYWYRQAAGRGLQLLFYSVGIGQISSEVPQNLSASRPQDRQFILSSKKLLLSDSGFYLCAWRLDRANGYTFGSGTRLTVV.

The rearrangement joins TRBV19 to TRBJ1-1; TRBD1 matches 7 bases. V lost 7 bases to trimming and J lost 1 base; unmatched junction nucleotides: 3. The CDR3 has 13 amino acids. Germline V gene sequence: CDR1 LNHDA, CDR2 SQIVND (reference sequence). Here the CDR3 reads CASIEGANTEAFF. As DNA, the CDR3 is TGTGCCAGTATCGAGGGGGCGAACACTGAAGCTTTCTTT. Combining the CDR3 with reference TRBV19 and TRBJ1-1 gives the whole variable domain DGGITQSPKYLFRKEGQNVTLSCEQNLNHDAMYWYRQDPGQGLRLIYYSQIVNDFQKGDIAEGYSVSREKKESFPLTVTSAQKNPTAFYLCASIEGANTEAFFGQGTRLTVV.

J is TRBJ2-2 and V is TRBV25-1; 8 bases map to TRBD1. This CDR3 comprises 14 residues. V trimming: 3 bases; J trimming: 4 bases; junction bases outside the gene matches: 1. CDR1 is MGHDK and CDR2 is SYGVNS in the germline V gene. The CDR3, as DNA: TGTGCCAGCAGTGACAGGGGGCCCACCGGGGAGCTGTTTTTT. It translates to CASSDRGPTGELFF.

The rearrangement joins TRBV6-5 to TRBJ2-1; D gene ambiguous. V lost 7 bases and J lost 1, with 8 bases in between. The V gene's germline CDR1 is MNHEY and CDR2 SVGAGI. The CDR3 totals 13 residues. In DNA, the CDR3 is TGTGCCAGCAAACGCGGATCCTACAATGAGCAGTTCTTC. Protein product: CASKRGSYNEQFF.

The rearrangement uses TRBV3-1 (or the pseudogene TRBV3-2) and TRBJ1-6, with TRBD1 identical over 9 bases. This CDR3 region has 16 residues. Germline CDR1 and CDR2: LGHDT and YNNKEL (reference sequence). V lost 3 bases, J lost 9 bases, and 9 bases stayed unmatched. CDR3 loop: CASSHVTGGAGSPLHF. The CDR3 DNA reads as TGTGCCAGCAGCCACGTTACAGGGGGCGCGGGTTCACCCCTCCACTTT.

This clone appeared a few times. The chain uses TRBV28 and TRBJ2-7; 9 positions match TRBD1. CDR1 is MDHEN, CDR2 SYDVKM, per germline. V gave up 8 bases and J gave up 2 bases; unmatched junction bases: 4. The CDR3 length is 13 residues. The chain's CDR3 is CASETGGTYEQYF. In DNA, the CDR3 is TGTGCCAGCGAGACAGGGGGGACCTACGAGCAGTACTTC.